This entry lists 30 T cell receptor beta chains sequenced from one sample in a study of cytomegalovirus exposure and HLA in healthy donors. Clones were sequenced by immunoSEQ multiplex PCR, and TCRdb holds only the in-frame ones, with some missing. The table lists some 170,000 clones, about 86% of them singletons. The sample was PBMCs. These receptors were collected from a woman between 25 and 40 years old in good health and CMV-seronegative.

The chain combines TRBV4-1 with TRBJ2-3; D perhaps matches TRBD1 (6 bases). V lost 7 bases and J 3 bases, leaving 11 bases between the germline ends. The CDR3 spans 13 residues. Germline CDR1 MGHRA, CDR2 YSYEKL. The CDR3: CASTSDSTDTQYF. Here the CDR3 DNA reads TGCGCCAGCACCTCGGACAGTACAGATACGCAGTATTTT.

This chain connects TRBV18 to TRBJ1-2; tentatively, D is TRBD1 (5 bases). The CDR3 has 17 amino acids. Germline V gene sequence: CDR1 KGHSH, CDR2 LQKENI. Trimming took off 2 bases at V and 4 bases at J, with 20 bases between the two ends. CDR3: CASSPISRSGHLYGYTF. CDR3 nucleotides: TGTGCCAGCTCACCAATTTCAAGGTCAGGGCACCTCTATGGCTACACCTTC. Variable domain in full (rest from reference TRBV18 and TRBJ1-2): NAGVMQNPRHLVRRRGQEARLRCSPMKGHSHVYWYRQLPEEGLKFMVYLQKENIIDESGMPKERFSAEFPKEGPSILRIQQVVRGDSAAYFCASSPISRSGHLYGYTFGSGTRLTVV.

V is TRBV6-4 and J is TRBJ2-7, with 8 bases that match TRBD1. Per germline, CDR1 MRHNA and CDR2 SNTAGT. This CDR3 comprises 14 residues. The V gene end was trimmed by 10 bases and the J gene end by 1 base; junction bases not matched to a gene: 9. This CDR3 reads CATQTGAESYEQYF. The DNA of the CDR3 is TGTGCCACCCAGACAGGGGCCGAATCCTACGAGCAGTACTTC.

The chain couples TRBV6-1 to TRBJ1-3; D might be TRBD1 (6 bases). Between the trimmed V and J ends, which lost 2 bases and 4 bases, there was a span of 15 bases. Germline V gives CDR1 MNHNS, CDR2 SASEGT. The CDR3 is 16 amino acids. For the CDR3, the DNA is TGTGCCAGCAGTGAAATTAATTGGGGGCTGGGAAACACCATATATTTT. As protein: CASSEINWGLGNTIYF.

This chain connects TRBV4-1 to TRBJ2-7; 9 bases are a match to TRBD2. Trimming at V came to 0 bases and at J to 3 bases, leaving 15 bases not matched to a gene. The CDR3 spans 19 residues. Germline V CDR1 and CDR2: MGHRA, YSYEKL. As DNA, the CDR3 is TGCGCCAGCAGCCAAGATTTCGCCCCGTTGGCTAGCGGGGTCTACGAGCAGTACTTC. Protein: CASSQDFAPLASGVYEQYF.

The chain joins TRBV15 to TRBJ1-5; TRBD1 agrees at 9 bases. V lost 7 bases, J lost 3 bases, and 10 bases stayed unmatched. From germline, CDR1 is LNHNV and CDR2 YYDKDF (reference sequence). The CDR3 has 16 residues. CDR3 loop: CATKDTGGSVNQPQHF. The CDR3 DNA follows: TGTGCCACCAAGGATACAGGGGGCTCTGTCAATCAGCCCCAGCATTTT.

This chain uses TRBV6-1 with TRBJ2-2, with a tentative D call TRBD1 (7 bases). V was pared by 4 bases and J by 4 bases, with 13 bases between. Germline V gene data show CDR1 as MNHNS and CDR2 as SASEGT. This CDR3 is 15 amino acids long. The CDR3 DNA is TGTGCCAGCAGTGTCGGGGGACAGCGCACCGGGGAGCTGTTTTTT. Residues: CASSVGGQRTGELFF.

The CDR3 DNA is TGTGCCAGCAGCTCTGAGGCCCAGCGAGCTTTCTTT. Amino acid sequence: CASSSEAQRAFF. The chain carries TRBV5-6 and TRBJ1-1, with unresolved D. CDR1 is SGHDT, CDR2 YYEEEE, per germline. The ends were cut back, 3 bases at V and 10 bases at J, with 13 bases in the middle. The CDR3 has 12 residues.

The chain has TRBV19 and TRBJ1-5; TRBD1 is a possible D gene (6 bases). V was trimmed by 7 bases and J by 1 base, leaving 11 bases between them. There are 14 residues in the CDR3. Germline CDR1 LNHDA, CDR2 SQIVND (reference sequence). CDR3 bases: TGTGCCAGTAAGGTGGGGGCGAGCAATCAGCCCCAGCATTTT. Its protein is CASKVGASNQPQHF.

This chain's CDR3 is CATDQGMEGSYEQYF. Here the CDR3 DNA reads TGTGCCACCGACCAGGGTATGGAGGGCTCCTACGAGCAGTACTTC. This sequence joins TRBV6-1 and TRBJ2-7, with D possibly being TRBD2 (6 bases). Per germline, CDR1 MNHNS and CDR2 SASEGT. Trimming left V 10 bases short and J 0 bases short, with 19 bases between. The CDR3 is 15 residues long.

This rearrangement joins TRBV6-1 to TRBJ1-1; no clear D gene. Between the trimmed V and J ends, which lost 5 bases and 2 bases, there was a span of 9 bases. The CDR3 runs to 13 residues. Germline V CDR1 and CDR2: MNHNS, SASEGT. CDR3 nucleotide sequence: TGTGCCAGCAGTCGTAAGCGAAACACTGAAGCTTTCTTT. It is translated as CASSRKRNTEAFF.

As DNA, the CDR3 is TGCGCCAGCAGCCAAGTACGGACTAGCGGGGACAAAAACATTCAGTACTTC. It encodes CASSQVRTSGDKNIQYF. The chain links TRBV4-1 to TRBJ2-4, with 12 bases aligning to TRBD2. This CDR3 has 17 residues. Per the germline V gene, CDR1 is MGHRA and CDR2 is YSYEKL. Trimming removed 1 base from V and 3 bases from J; junction bases left unmatched: 4.

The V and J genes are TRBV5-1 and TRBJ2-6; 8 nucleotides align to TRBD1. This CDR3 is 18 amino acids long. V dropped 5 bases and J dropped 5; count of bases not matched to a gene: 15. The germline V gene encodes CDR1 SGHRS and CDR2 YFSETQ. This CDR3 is CASRMFGTGLFRANVLTF. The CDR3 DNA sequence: TGCGCCAGCAGAATGTTTGGGACAGGTCTGTTTCGGGCCAACGTCCTGACTTTC. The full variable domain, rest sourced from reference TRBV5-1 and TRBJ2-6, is KAGVTQTPRYLIKTRGQQVTLSCSPISGHRSVSWYQQTPGQGLQFLFEYFSETQRNKGNFPGRFSGRQFSNSRSEMNVSTLELGDSALYLCASRMFGTGLFRANVLTFGAGSRLTVL.

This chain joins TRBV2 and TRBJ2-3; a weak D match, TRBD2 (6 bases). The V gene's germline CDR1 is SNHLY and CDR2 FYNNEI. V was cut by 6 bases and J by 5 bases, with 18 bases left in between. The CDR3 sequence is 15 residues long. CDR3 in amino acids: CASRPNSYGGDTQYF. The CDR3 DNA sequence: TGTGCCAGCAGACCCAACTCCTACGGGGGAGATACGCAGTATTTT. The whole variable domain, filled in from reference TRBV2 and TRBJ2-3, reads EPEVTQTPSHQVTQMGQEVILRCVPISNHLYFYWYRQILGQKVEFLVSFYNNEISEKSEIFDDQFSVERPDGSNFTLKIRSTKLEDSAMYFCASRPNSYGGDTQYFGPGTRLTVL.

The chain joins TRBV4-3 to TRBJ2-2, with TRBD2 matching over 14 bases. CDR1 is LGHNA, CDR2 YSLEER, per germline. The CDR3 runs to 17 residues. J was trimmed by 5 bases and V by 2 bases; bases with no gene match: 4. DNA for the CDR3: TGCGCCAGCAGCCAACCGGGACTAGCGGGGGATACCGGGGAGCTGTTTTTT. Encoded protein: CASSQPGLAGDTGELFF.

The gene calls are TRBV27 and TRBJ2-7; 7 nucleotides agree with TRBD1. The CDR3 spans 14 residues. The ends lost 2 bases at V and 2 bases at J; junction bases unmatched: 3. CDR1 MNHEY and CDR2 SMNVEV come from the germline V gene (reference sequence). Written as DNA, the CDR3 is TGTGCCAGCAGTTTAGCCGGGACAGCCTACGAGCAGTACTTC. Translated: CASSLAGTAYEQYF.

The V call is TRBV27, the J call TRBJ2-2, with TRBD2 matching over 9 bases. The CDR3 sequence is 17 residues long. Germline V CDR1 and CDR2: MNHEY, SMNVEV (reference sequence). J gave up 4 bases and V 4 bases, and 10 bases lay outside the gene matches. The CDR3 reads CASSSPRGGGATGELFF. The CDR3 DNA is TGTGCCAGCAGTTCGCCCCGGGGCGGGGGGGCCACCGGGGAGCTGTTTTTT.

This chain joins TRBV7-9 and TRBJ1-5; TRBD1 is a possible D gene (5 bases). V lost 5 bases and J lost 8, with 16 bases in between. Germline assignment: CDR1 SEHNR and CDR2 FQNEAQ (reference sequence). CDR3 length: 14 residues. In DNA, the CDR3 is TGTGCCAGCAGCCAAGGGGAGGGACTGGAGCCCCAGCATTTT. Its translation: CASSQGEGLEPQHF.

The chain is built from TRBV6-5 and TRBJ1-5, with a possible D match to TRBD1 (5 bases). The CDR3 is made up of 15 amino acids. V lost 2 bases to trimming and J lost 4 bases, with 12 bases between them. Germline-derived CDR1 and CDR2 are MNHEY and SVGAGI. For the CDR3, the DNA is TGTGCCAGCAGTTACGGGGGGGGTGGGAATCAGCCCCAGCATTTT. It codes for CASSYGGGGNQPQHF.

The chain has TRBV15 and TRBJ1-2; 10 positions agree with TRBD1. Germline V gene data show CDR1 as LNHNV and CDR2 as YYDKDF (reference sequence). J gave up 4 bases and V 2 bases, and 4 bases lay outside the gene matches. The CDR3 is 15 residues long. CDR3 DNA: TGTGCCACCAGCAGACCCGGGACAGGGGCCTATGGCTACACCTTC. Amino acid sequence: CATSRPGTGAYGYTF.

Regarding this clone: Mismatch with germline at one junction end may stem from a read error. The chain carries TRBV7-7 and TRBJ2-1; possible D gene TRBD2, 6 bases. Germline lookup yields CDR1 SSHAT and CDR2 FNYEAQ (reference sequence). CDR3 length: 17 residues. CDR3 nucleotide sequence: TGTGCTAGCAGCTCTGAACCGGGACTGAGCTCCTACAATGAGCAGTTCTTC. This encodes CASSSEPGLSSYNEQFF. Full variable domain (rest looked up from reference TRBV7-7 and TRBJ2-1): GAGVSQSPRYKVTKRGQDVTLRCDPISSHATLYWYQQALGQGPEFLTYFNYEAQPDKSGLPSDRFSAERPEGSISTLTIQRTEQRDSAMYRCASSSEPGLSSYNEQFFGPGTRLTVL.

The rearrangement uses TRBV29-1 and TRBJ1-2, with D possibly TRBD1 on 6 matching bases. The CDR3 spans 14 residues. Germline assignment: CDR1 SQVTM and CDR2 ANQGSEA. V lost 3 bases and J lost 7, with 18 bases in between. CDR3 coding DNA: TGCAGCGTTGAGAGGGATGCAGGGGCGACTGGCTACACCTTC. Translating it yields CSVERDAGATGYTF. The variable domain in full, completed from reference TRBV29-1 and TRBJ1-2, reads SAVISQKPSRDICQRGTSLTIQCQVDSQVTMMFWYRQQPGQSLTLIATANQGSEATYESGFVIDKFPISRPNLTFSTLTVSNMSPEDSSIYLCSVERDAGATGYTFGSGTRLTVV.

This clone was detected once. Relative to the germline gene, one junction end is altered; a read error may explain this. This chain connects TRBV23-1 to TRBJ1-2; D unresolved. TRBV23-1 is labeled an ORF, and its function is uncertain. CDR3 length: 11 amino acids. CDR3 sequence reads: CASSHRPQRSF. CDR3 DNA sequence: TGCGCCAGCAGTCACCGCCCCCAGAGGTCATTC.

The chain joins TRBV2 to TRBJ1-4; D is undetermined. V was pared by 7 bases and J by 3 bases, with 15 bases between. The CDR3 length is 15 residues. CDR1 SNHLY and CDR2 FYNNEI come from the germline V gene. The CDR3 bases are TGTGCCAGCACCGGCGGTAGCAGTTCTAATGAAAAACTGTTTTTT. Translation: CASTGGSSSNEKLFF.

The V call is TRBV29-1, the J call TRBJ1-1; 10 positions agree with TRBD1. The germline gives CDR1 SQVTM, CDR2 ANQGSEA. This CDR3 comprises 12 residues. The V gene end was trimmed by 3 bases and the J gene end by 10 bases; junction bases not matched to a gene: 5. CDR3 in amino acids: CSVDRGQGVAFF. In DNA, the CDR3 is TGCAGCGTTGACAGAGGACAGGGGGTAGCTTTCTTT.

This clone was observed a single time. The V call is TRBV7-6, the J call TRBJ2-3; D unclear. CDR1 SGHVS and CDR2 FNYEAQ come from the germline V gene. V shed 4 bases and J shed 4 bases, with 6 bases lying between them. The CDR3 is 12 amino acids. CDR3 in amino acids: CASSSWPDTQYF. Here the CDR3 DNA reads TGTGCCAGCAGCTCCTGGCCAGATACGCAGTATTTT.

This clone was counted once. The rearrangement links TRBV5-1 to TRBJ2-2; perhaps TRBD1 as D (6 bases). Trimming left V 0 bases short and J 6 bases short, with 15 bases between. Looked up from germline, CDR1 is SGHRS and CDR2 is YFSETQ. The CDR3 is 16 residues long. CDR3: CASSLVGAGDPGELFF. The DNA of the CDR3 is TGCGCCAGCAGCTTGGTGGGGGCAGGGGACCCCGGGGAGCTGTTTTTT.

The CDR3 is CATSSRSSGQPNNEQFF. CDR3 in DNA: TGTGCCACCAGCAGTAGGTCTAGCGGTCAACCAAACAATGAGCAGTTCTTC. The rearrangement links TRBV15 to TRBJ2-1, with TRBD2 matching over 7 bases. CDR3 length: 17 amino acids. The V and J ends lost 3 bases and 5 bases, in that order; junction bases with no gene match: 13. Germline V gene lookup returns CDR1 LNHNV and CDR2 YYDKDF (reference sequence).

The CDR3 DNA follows: TGTGCCAGTAGGACAGGGTCATCAGAAGCTTTCTTT. It specifies CASRTGSSEAFF. The J gene is TRBJ1-1, the V gene TRBV19; 7 nucleotides align to TRBD1. V shed 6 bases and J 8 bases; nucleotides not matched to a gene: 6. The length of the CDR3 is 12 residues. Germline V gene sequence: CDR1 LNHDA, CDR2 SQIVND (reference sequence). Filled out from reference TRBV19 and TRBJ1-1, the complete variable domain reads DGGITQSPKYLFRKEGQNVTLSCEQNLNHDAMYWYRQDPGQGLRLIYYSQIVNDFQKGDIAEGYSVSREKKESFPLTVTSAQKNPTAFYLCASRTGSSEAFFGQGTRLTVV.

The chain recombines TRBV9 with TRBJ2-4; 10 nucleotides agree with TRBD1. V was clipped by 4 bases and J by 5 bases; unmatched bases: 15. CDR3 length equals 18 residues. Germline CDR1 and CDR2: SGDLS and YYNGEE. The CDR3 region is CASSHPGTGEIGENIQYF. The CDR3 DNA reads TGTGCCAGCAGCCATCCCGGGACAGGGGAAATAGGGGAAAACATTCAGTACTTC.